This entry features one T cell receptor (beta chain) sequence. No cognate antigen has been identified for it. This record belongs to a study of cytomegalovirus exposure and HLA in healthy donors (dated by TCRdb to the late 2010s). Concerning the study at large: According to an earlier analysis of 587 of the donors, 150 million to 200 million T cells yielded 95 million to 140 million unique TCR beta sequences and approximately 280 Gb of sequence data. Among almost 400 genotyped donors of the cohort, an average of about 240,000 unique TCR beta nucleotide sequences were sequenced per donor, roughly 20% of them non-productive. The study used immunosequencing to profile the T cell repertoires of approximately 640 subjects and linked those repertoires to cytomegalovirus serostatus. The study combined high-throughput TCR immunosequencing, statistical association of individual TCRs with disease status, and machine learning to predict cytomegalovirus infection status. In addition to the first cohort of about 650 subjects, a separate validation cohort of under 150 different subjects was used. An early release that covered about 600 HLA-typed donors contained approximately 300 gigabases of sequencing data and 80 million or so unique TCR sequences. Both class I and class II loci were covered by HLA typing, at four-digit resolution. A later genetic analysis used genome-wide SNP genotypes for about 60% of the roughly 700 donors, treating that subset as a discovery cohort. Of the roughly 400 genotyped donors, approximately 83% fell in the genetic ancestry cluster associated with self-reported Caucasian donors. The study was designed to test whether signatures of past pathogen exposure could be identified by cataloging public T cell receptors. Every repertoire in the discovery cohort had been generated on one and the same sequencing platform. Rather than using new phenotypic data, the later analysis identified candidate immune exposures from TCR beta sequences and from how often those sequences occurred across donors. An earlier analysis of approximately 580 of the donors used high-throughput TCR beta sequencing to judge whether each TCR beta V gene segment behaved as functional or pseudogenic. About five DR-DQ haplotypes were handled as single units for association and clustering, since linkage in the cohort was strong. The number of typed donors differed by locus: about 620-630 for A, B, C, DRB1 and DQB1; approximately 540 for DQA1; 606 for DPA1; and about 450 for DPB1. In a later analysis, previously published TCR beta repertoires from 550 to 700 donors were re-analyzed and high-resolution HLA genotyping was added so that TCR occurrence patterns could be studied. Donor age, sex, ethnicity and CMV serostatus were collected together with the repertoire data. Broader findings and caveats from the paper: CMV serostatus was the only immune exposure information available for the cohort. A later analysis associated about 18,000 TCR beta sequences with specific HLA alleles at a false discovery rate of 0.05. Several of the top co-occurrence clusters appeared to be linked to parvovirus B19, influenza, CMV and Epstein-Barr virus, according to a later analysis. Most CMV-associated TCR beta chains appeared to be HLA-restricted in a later analysis, and the HLA associations seemed to be driven largely by CMV exposure. A later genetic analysis reported fewer N-insertions in productive TCRs among donors in an Asian-associated ancestry cluster than the roughly 620-donor mean. A later analysis found that HLA-associated TCR beta chains were more clonally expanded and had lower generation probabilities than equally common non-associated chains. V-gene and J-gene trimming of TCR beta chains was associated with a missense DCLRE1C variant in a later genetic analysis, and the association was replicated in an independent cohort. A group of highly shared sequence variants was considered likely to be a technical artifact of the sequencing pipeline. A further reported finding was that TCR beta sequences accurately predicted the HLA-A and HLA-B alleles for most subjects in the first cohort. The study listed 164 TCR beta chains as associated with cytomegalovirus. According to a later analysis, TCR association rates differed among HLA loci, with DRB1 alleles showing the most associated TCRs and HLA-C alleles showing the fewest. Correlated functional status among segregating V segments might be attributable to linkage disequilibrium, but an unknown experimental factor could not be ruled out. In this cohort, only TCR beta chains were sequenced, and detectable features were limited by the absence of alpha or paired-chain data. Because some donors lacked HLA typing at each locus, the association tests relied only on the typed subset. In both the original and validation cohorts, the classifier was reported to diagnose cytomegalovirus status with high specificity and sensitivity. In vitro tests confirmed that a few of the cytomegalovirus-associated TCR beta chains recognize cytomegalovirus antigens. Sequencing depth was assumed to be roughly uniform across donors in the presence/absence analyses, though that assumption may not hold. It was suggested by the authors that the approach could potentially be generalized to other disease states and immunological phenotypes. Assigning TCR associations to individual alleles was difficult when HLA alleles, especially DR and DQ, strongly co-occurred. The earlier analysis of approximately 590 of the donors excluded fewer than 20 rarely observed V segments, including chromosome 9 orphons, because counts were too low. An earlier analysis of 587 of the donors showed that most TCR beta V segments appeared in productive rearrangements either about 90% or about 30% of the time, which broadly matched IMGT annotations. Across donors, most TCR sequences were observed very rarely, whereas some public TCRs were present in many individuals. Because the 87-base-pair reads could not distinguish some IMGT-functional V segments, including TRBV6-2 and TRBV6-3, those segments were excluded.

Libraries were built with the immunoSEQ multiplex PCR assay. The multiplex PCR relied on a mix of 60 forward primers for TCR Vbeta segments and 13 reverse primers for TCR Jbeta segments. Amplification of the CDR3 region of rearranged TCR beta genes was performed with a multiplex PCR assay on genomic DNA. The Illumina HiSeq System was used to sequence the amplified TCR beta libraries as 87-base-pair reads. In the paper's pipeline: A later analysis counted about 80 million unique TCR beta chains across the 550 to 800 repertoires, and around 12 million of these chains were shared by at least two donors. A nearest-neighbor algorithm error-corrected the raw reads and collapsed the reads into unique sequences, merging closely related sequences to remove PCR and sequencing errors. Alignment of CDR3 sequences to IMGT reference sequences was used to assign V, D and J gene segments. Each retained sequence needed at least a six-nucleotide match to both a V gene segment and a J gene segment. A rearrangement counted as productive if the CDR3 had no stop codons and remained in frame with V and J, and every other rearrangement counted as non-productive. CDR3 was defined according to IMGT convention as the region running from the second conserved V-encoded cysteine to the conserved J-encoded phenylalanine. The earlier analysis of roughly 590 of the donors excluded sequences that lacked an unambiguous match to a single V gene segment. An earlier analysis of 587 of the donors called V segments functional above 56.7% productive rearrangements and segregating when the between-donor standard deviation exceeded 5%. A statistical classification framework was built for diagnosing cytomegalovirus status from the catalog of TCR beta chain sequences. In a later analysis, TCR nucleotide sequences were compared against IMGT/GENE-DB human TR gene sequences so that V and J genes could be assigned. In a later analysis, CDR3 sequences and most-parsimonious VDJ recombination scenarios were assigned using the TCRdist pipeline. A later analysis defined each TCR beta chain by its CDR3 amino acid sequence plus V-gene family, and excluded reads lacking a unique V-gene family. A later analysis removed 500 to 600 highly shared, low-generation-probability nucleotide sequences to deal with suspected cross-contamination and a sequencing artifact. For each public chain, a later analysis derived a clonal expansion index from normalized ranks of inferred template counts within each repertoire. A later analysis computed generation probabilities with a VDJ recombination model fitted to out-of-frame rearrangements, and checked the results against IGoR. Hypergeometric tests were used in a later analysis to score TCR-TCR, TCR-HLA and TCR-CMV co-occurrence, with a repertoire-size bias correction applied to the TCR pairs. In a later analysis, false discovery rates were estimated by permuting HLA or CMV assignments 20 times. In a later analysis, co-occurring TCRs were grouped with DBSCAN, and TCRdist sequence similarity was added when clustering was performed within HLA-allele-positive subsets. Repertoires with fewer than 30,000 or more than 120,000 public chains, plus five repertoires with anomalous nucleotide sharing, were excluded from co-occurrence clustering. The table comes from immuneACCESS by way of TCRdb, which keeps in-frame sequences with V and J called. Part of the clones is missing from these tables; in studies checked, under half for an unresolved V gene and the rest for unknown reasons. The D gene and trimming were derived from the DNA, and the V and J assignments and clone size from that table. The sample's records list over 100,000 clones. Over 1.5% of the sample is held by the ten biggest clonotypes.

A distance of 11 bases separates the germline ends of V and J, which lose 2 bases and 6 bases respectively. CDR1 LNHDA and CDR2 SQIVND were looked up in the germline V gene (reference sequence). From cysteine to phenylalanine, the CDR3 is 13 amino acids long. Only the CDR3 DNA is retained, 39 bases long and in frame from the first base. The cohort consisted of 666 healthy bone marrow donors. All cohort members were sampled while nominally healthy, although unrecorded immune exposures were likely present. The donor was CMV seronegative and belonged to the group of roughly 330 seronegative cohort members. Each donor provided a peripheral blood sample, and peripheral blood mononuclear cells were used for TCR beta sequencing. Genomic DNA extraction from the blood cell samples was performed with the Qiagen DNeasy Blood Extraction Kit.

Input material: PBMCs. The chain is made from TRBV19 and TRBJ2-7; the D gene is not confidently resolved. The receptor was derived from a man aged 18 to 29 in good health and CMV-seronegative. The CDR3 region has the sequence CASSIPGFSEQYF. The DNA sequence is as follows: TGTGCCAGTAGTATACCCGGGTTTAGCGAGCAGTACTTC.